This T cell receptor beta chain was identified during a study of radiotherapy plus CTLA-4 blockade in lung cancer. Findings and limits, study-wide: After radiotherapy and ipilimumab, tumor-derived clones expanded in peripheral blood.

Participants had chemo-refractory metastatic non-small-cell lung cancer and were treated with focal radiation plus ipilimumab CTLA-4 blockade. With regard to this clone: As yet, its antigen is unknown.

The CDR3 contains 20 residues. From germline, CDR1 is SGHNT and CDR2 YYREEE (reference sequence). After removal of 3 bases from V and 0 bases from J, the junction contained 15 bases not matched to a gene. The protocol was immunoSEQ multiplex PCR, while the TCRdb copy is restricted to in-frame clones and leaves out a portion. The repertoire has about 87,000 clones, 85% to 90% of them found once; the top ten carry around 17%. The clonotype was recovered from a human donor with non-small cell lung cancer that progressed on radiotherapy plus ipilimumab. V is TRBV5-4 and J is TRBJ2-6; 7 bases line up with TRBD1. The sequencing here drew on peripheral blood, taken from a patient treated with radiotherapy plus ipilimumab. CDR3 nucleotides: TGTGCCAGCAGCTCCTTTCCCCCGGGACAGCAAAGCTCTGGGGCCAACGTCCTGACTTTC. This encodes CASSSFPPGQQSSGANVLTF.